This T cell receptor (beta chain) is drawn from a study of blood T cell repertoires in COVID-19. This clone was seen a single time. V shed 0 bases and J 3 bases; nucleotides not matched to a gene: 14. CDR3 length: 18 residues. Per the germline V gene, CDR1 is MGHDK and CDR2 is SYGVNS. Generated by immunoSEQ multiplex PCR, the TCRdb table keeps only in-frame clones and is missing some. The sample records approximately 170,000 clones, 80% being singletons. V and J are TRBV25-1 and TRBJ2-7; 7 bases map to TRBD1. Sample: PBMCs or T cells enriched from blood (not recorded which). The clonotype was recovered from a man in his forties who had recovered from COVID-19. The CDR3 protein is CASSEYGDSPPPDYEQYF. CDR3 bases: TGTGCCAGCAGTGAATATGGGGACAGTCCTCCGCCGGACTACGAGCAGTACTTC.